Following are 6 T cell receptor beta chains from one sample sequenced in a study of identical twins. One entry per CDR3 protein, called by TCRdb with MiXCR from the 5' RACE reads. The sample has roughly 710,000 distinct CDR3 sequences, around 5.7% seen once. Sequencing was performed on naive T cells sorted from blood. The receptor set was obtained from a man aged 18 to 29 in good health.

The V and J genes are TRBV18 and TRBJ2-5; D is uncertain. Germline values: CDR1 KGHSH, CDR2 LQKENI. The CDR3 covers 15 residues. V shed 3 bases and J shed 5 bases, with 16 bases lying between them. The CDR3 DNA sequence: TGTGCCAGCTCACCGCAAAAGGGTTCGGGCGAGACCCAGTACTTC. Translated: CASSPQKGSGETQYF.

In its sample, this clonotype was seen a few times. V and J are TRBV20-1 and TRBJ2-4; no clear D. CDR1 and CDR2 (germline): DFQATT, SNEGSKA (reference sequence). The CDR3 extends over 14 amino acids. The CDR3 protein is CSAFPPLAKNIQYF. DNA for the CDR3: TGCAGCGCTTTTCCCCCGTTAGCCAAAAACATTCAGTACTTC.

This clonotype was counted at least ten times. CDR3 coding DNA: TGTGCCAGCAGTCCAGTGGAAGCGGGTGAGACTGATACGCAGTATTTT. This translates into CASSPVEAGETDTQYF. This chain uses TRBV12-3 or TRBV12-4 with TRBJ2-3, with D tentatively TRBD2 (6 bases). The CDR3 is made up of 16 amino acids. Deletions cut 5 bases from V and 6 bases from J, with 21 bases between.

V usage is TRBV12-3 or TRBV12-4 and J usage is TRBJ2-3; 10 positions match TRBD2. V dropped 4 bases and J dropped 3; count of bases not matched to a gene: 4. The CDR3 loop spans 15 amino acids. The CDR3 loop is CASSYSGRGTDTQYF. CDR3 DNA sequence: TGTGCCAGCAGTTACAGCGGGAGGGGAACAGATACGCAGTATTTT.

This clonotype was observed a handful of times. The V gene is TRBV5-1, the J gene TRBJ1-1; D might be TRBD1 (6 bases). Germline CDR1 reads SGHRS; CDR2 reads YFSETQ. The CDR3 consists of 15 residues. The V gene lost 3 bases and the J gene lost 0 bases, with 12 bases spanning the gap. This CDR3 reads CASSSRGELNTEAFF. The CDR3 DNA reads as TGCGCCAGCAGCTCAAGGGGGGAGTTGAACACTGAAGCTTTCTTT.

This clonotype was observed a single time. The chain recombines TRBV3-1 with TRBJ2-3; D is unclear. Trimming pared 0 bases from V and 4 bases from J, leaving 8 bases between. The CDR3 is 14 residues long. The V gene's germline CDR1 is LGHDT and CDR2 YNNKEL (reference sequence). CDR3 in DNA: TGTGCCAGCAGCCAAGATAGTGTTCCAGATACGCAGTATTTT. This codes for CASSQDSVPDTQYF.